The next 11 T cell receptor beta chains were all read from a single sample in a study of T cell responses to AZD1222 COVID-19 vaccine. Profiling relied on immunoSEQ multiplex PCR, and the TCRdb table lists in-frame clones only, not all of them. Of 180,000 or so clones detected, approximately 90% appear once; the ten largest clones hold about 1.5%. Sequenced material: peripheral blood, taken 28 days after the second AZD1222 dose. The receptor source for this set is an adult who received the AZD1222 COVID-19 vaccine.

The chain is built from TRBV5-1 and TRBJ2-3; tentatively, D is TRBD1 (6 bases). CDR1 and CDR2 (germline): SGHRS, YFSETQ. Trimming left V 4 bases short and J 2 bases short, with 14 bases between. The CDR3 loop spans 15 amino acids. The CDR3 DNA reads as TGCGCCAGCAGCCCCTATGACAGGCTCACAGATACGCAGTATTTT. Translating gives CASSPYDRLTDTQYF.

This rearrangement joins TRBV30 to TRBJ2-6; 11 bases line up with TRBD2. The CDR3 runs to 20 residues. With V trimmed by 0 bases and J by 0 bases, 10 bases remained unmatched. CDR1 and CDR2 (germline): GTSNPN, SVGIG (reference sequence). The CDR3 DNA follows: TGTGCCTGGAGTGTATCATGGGCTAGCGGGGGGAGCTCTGGGGCCAACGTCCTGACTTTC. Translating gives CAWSVSWASGGSSGANVLTF.

The chain is built from TRBV4-1 and TRBJ2-2; D remains unclear. The CDR3 extends over 13 amino acids. Trimming shortened V by 4 bases and J by 6 bases, and 9 bases separated the two germline ends. Germline V CDR1 and CDR2: MGHRA, YSYEKL. Here the CDR3 reads CASSLLGSGELFF. In nucleotides, the CDR3 is TGCGCCAGCAGCCTGTTGGGGTCCGGGGAGCTGTTTTTT.

V gene TRBV15 combines with J gene TRBJ2-5; weak D call: TRBD2 (5 bases). The CDR3 sequence is 14 residues long. The germline V and J ends were trimmed by 1 base and 5 bases, with 11 bases remaining between them. Germline-derived CDR1 and CDR2 are LNHNV and YYDKDF (reference sequence). The CDR3 protein is CATSRAKGGETQYF. Written as DNA, the CDR3 is TGTGCCACCAGCAGAGCTAAGGGCGGGGAGACCCAGTACTTC.

As concerns this clone: One junction end does not reproduce the germline sequence, and a read error may be involved. V is TRBV6-1 and J is TRBJ1-1; tentatively, D is TRBD1 (5 bases). In germline, CDR1 is MNHNS, CDR2 SASEGT. The CDR3 covers 15 residues. The CDR3 protein is CASTRSEGRAADAFF. The CDR3 coding sequence is TGTGCCAGCACTAGAAGCGAGGGGAGGGCGGCTGACGCTTTCTTT.

The CDR3 region has the DNA TGTGCCAGCAGCGTAGCTACGGACACTGAAGCTTTCTTT. Its protein product is CASSVATDTEAFF. The chain combines TRBV9 with TRBJ1-1, with D unclear. The CDR3 sequence is 13 residues long. Germline V CDR1 and CDR2: SGDLS, YYNGEE. V lost 0 bases to trimming and J lost 3 bases, with 6 bases between them.

This clone appeared a few times. The chain joins TRBV5-5 to TRBJ1-1, with D maybe TRBD1 (5 bases). Trimming removed 0 bases at V and 1 base at J, with 10 bases between. In germline, CDR1 is SGHKS, CDR2 YYEKEE (reference sequence). The CDR3 has 15 amino acids. CDR3 amino acids: CASSLGGVPNTEAFF. In nucleotides, the CDR3 is TGTGCCAGCAGCTTGGGAGGGGTACCGAACACTGAAGCTTTCTTT.

The chain uses TRBV4-2 and TRBJ2-2; 13 nucleotides match TRBD2. The junction had 13 bases not matched to a gene; V was cut back by 3 bases and J by 6 bases. The CDR3 has 19 residues. CDR1 is LGHNA and CDR2 is YNFKEQ in the germline V gene. The CDR3 spells CASSQPSGLAGASAGELFF. DNA for the CDR3: TGTGCCAGCAGCCAGCCCAGCGGACTAGCGGGAGCTTCGGCCGGGGAGCTGTTTTTT.

The rearrangement joins TRBV9 to TRBJ2-3; TRBD1 matches 10 bases. The CDR3 is 16 amino acids. J lost 4 bases, V lost 4 bases, and 9 bases had no gene match. Looked up from germline, CDR1 is SGDLS and CDR2 is YYNGEE. The CDR3 loop is CASSPRQGAGADTQYF. The CDR3 DNA sequence: TGTGCCAGCAGCCCCCGACAGGGGGCAGGGGCAGATACGCAGTATTTT. The complete variable domain, with remaining parts taken from reference TRBV9 and TRBJ2-3, reads DSGVTQTPKHLITATGQRVTLRCSPRSGDLSVYWYQQSLDQGLQFLIQYYNGEERAKGNILERFSAQQFPDLHSELNLSSLELGDSALYFCASSPRQGAGADTQYFGPGTRLTVL.

The chain uses TRBV2 and TRBJ1-1; 8 nucleotides match TRBD1. Germline lookup yields CDR1 SNHLY and CDR2 FYNNEI. V shed 5 bases and J 3 bases; nucleotides not matched to a gene: 5. The CDR3 is made up of 14 amino acids. The CDR3 DNA reads TGTGCCAGCAGTCGACAGGGGAGGGACACTGAAGCTTTCTTT. Amino acid sequence: CASSRQGRDTEAFF.

The gene calls are TRBV3-1 (or the pseudogene TRBV3-2) and TRBJ2-5; 10 nucleotides agree with TRBD2. Losses at the gene ends were 5 bases for V and 0 bases for J; bases not matched to a gene: 9. CDR3 length equals 17 residues. Germline values: CDR1 LGHDT, CDR2 YNNKEL (reference sequence). CDR3 coding DNA: TGTGCCAGCAGCGTGTCGGGGCTAGCGGGGGACCAAGAGACCCAGTACTTC. It encodes CASSVSGLAGDQETQYF.